The 28 T cell receptor beta chains given below trace back to one sample, sequenced in a study of blood T cell repertoires in COVID-19. TCRdb's copy holds only in-frame clones and misses some; the assay was immunoSEQ multiplex PCR. The top ten clones hold about 10% of a sample with about 50,000 clones, roughly 80% of them seen once. Specimen: peripheral blood. Receptors originate from a man in his sixties with acute or convalescent COVID-19.

The chain combines TRBV7-2 with TRBJ1-3, with 7 bases lining up with TRBD1. V shed 4 bases and J 2 bases; nucleotides not matched to a gene: 8. Germline loops: CDR1 SGHTA, CDR2 FQGNSA. The CDR3 length is 16 residues. As DNA, the CDR3 is TGTGCCAGCAGCTCATCCCCCAGGGGGGCTGGAAACACCATATATTTT. Protein sequence: CASSSSPRGAGNTIYF.

This clone is medium-sized within its sample. This chain connects TRBV30 to TRBJ2-3, with 10 nucleotides matching TRBD2. Losses at the gene ends were 3 bases for V and 2 bases for J; bases not matched to a gene: 5. Germline CDR1 GTSNPN, CDR2 SVGIG (reference sequence). The CDR3 covers 15 residues. The CDR3 nucleotides read TGTGCCTGGAGATCTAGCGGGGGAAACACAGATACGCAGTATTTT. Its protein is CAWRSSGGNTDTQYF.

J is TRBJ1-2 and V is TRBV7-9, with a tentative D call TRBD1 (5 bases). Trimming took 7 bases from V and 7 from J, leaving 13 bases between them. Germline V gene data show CDR1 as SEHNR and CDR2 as FQNEAQ (reference sequence). The CDR3 spans 12 residues. The CDR3 loop is CASTFYGGGYTF. The DNA for the CDR3 is TGTGCCAGCACCTTTTACGGGGGTGGCTACACCTTC.

J is TRBJ2-6 and V is TRBV9; possibly TRBD1 for D (6 bases). The CDR3 has 17 residues. Germline values: CDR1 SGDLS, CDR2 YYNGEE. The ends were cut back, 0 bases at V and 1 base at J, with 11 bases in the middle. Written as DNA, the CDR3 is TGTGCCAGCAGCGTAGCTACAGGGTGGTCTGGGGCCAACGTCCTGACTTTC. Encoded protein: CASSVATGWSGANVLTF.

This chain joins TRBV2 and TRBJ1-1; 8 bases are a match to TRBD1. This CDR3 comprises 13 residues. Germline values: CDR1 SNHLY, CDR2 FYNNEI. This CDR3 reads CVTTTGVYTEAFF. CDR3 DNA sequence: TGTGTTACCACGACAGGGGTATACACTGAAGCTTTCTTT.

This chain joins TRBV19 and TRBJ1-6, with TRBD1 matching over 10 bases. The germline CDR1 and CDR2 sequences are LNHDA and SQIVND (reference sequence). The CDR3 is 13 amino acids. The J segment lost 8 bases and the V segment lost 6 bases, leaving 1 base of the junction unmatched. CDR3 amino acids: CASRGTGDSPLHF. In nucleotides, the CDR3 is TGTGCCAGTAGGGGGACAGGGGATTCACCCCTCCACTTT.

The chain has TRBV5-4 and TRBJ2-5; the D gene is possibly TRBD2 (5 bases). The CDR3 consists of 14 residues. Looked up from germline, CDR1 is SGHNT and CDR2 is YYREEE (reference sequence). Trimming stripped 3 bases from V and 3 bases from J, with 12 bases between. CDR3 region: CASSSSRGKETQYF. In DNA form, the CDR3 reads TGTGCCAGCAGCTCGTCCCGGGGAAAAGAGACCCAGTACTTC.

The chain employs TRBV2 and TRBJ2-7, with D maybe TRBD1 (5 bases). V was cut by 5 bases and J by 0 bases, with 14 bases left in between. The germline V gene encodes CDR1 SNHLY and CDR2 FYNNEI. The CDR3 loop spans 15 amino acids. The CDR3 DNA reads TGTGCCAGCAGTTTATTGACAGCCTCCTCCTACGAGCAGTACTTC. Amino acids: CASSLLTASSYEQYF.

The CDR3 region has the DNA TGTGCCACCAGCAGTCCCTCCTCAACTACTGAAGCTTTCTTT. Translated: CATSSPSSTTEAFF. This chain links TRBV15 with TRBJ1-1, with no clear D. This CDR3 is built from 14 residues. The V end lost 3 bases, the J end lost 5 bases, and 13 bases lay between the germline ends. Germline-derived CDR1 and CDR2 are LNHNV and YYDKDF (reference sequence).

This chain uses TRBV7-9 with TRBJ1-1, with D possibly TRBD1 on 6 matching bases. This CDR3 has 12 residues. V lost 8 bases and J lost 1, with 8 bases in between. The germline V gene has CDR1 SEHNR and CDR2 FQNEAQ (reference sequence). The CDR3 sequence is CASGQRNTEAFF. CDR3 DNA sequence: TGTGCCAGCGGACAGAGGAACACTGAAGCTTTCTTT.

The V gene is TRBV19, the J gene TRBJ1-6; D not resolved. This CDR3 contains 16 residues. V gave up 5 bases and J gave up 11 bases, with 22 bases separating them. CDR1 is LNHDA, CDR2 SQIVND, per germline (reference sequence). The CDR3 nucleotides are TGTGCCAGTAGTCCGCGCCGGACGGACTCCAAGCCACCCCTCCACTTT. Translation: CASSPRRTDSKPPLHF.

V usage is TRBV19 and J usage is TRBJ2-4; TRBD1 agrees at 10 bases. J was trimmed by 1 base and V by 5 bases; bases with no gene match: 11. Germline CDR1 and CDR2: LNHDA and SQIVND (reference sequence). The CDR3 length is 18 residues. The CDR3 region is CASSPPTGTGVAKNIQYF. DNA for the CDR3: TGTGCCAGTAGTCCCCCTACCGGGACAGGGGTGGCCAAAAACATTCAGTACTTC.

V usage is TRBV7-3 and J usage is TRBJ2-1; 11 nucleotides align to TRBD2. V lost 5 bases, J lost 5 bases, and 2 bases stayed unmatched. There are 14 residues in the CDR3. The germline CDR1 and CDR2 sequences are SGHTA and FQGTGA. The CDR3 bases are TGTGCCAGCAGCCTTAGCGGGGGGGACAATGAGCAGTTCTTC. Its translation is CASSLSGGDNEQFF.

V gene TRBV6-5 combines with J gene TRBJ2-7; 8 nucleotides align to TRBD1. Germline V CDR1 and CDR2: MNHEY, SVGAGI. The CDR3 length is 14 residues. Losses at the gene ends were 4 bases for V and 0 bases for J; bases not matched to a gene: 2. CDR3 in DNA: TGTGCCAGCAGTTTCGACAGGGGCTCCTACGAGCAGTACTTC. Translating gives CASSFDRGSYEQYF.

The rearrangement links TRBV6-5 to TRBJ1-2; a possible D gene is TRBD1 (5 bases). The CDR3 extends over 14 amino acids. V lost 7 bases and J lost 4, with 16 bases in between. Germline-derived CDR1 and CDR2 are MNHEY and SVGAGI. In nucleotides, the CDR3 is TGTGCCAGCATTTCTACCGGGGGAGGCTATGGCTACACCTTC. This sequence encodes CASISTGGGYGYTF.

This rearrangement joins TRBV30 to TRBJ2-7; 7 bases align to TRBD1. The CDR3 is made up of 14 amino acids. V lost 3 bases and J lost 3; bases outside the gene matches: 8. CDR1 and CDR2 from the germline V gene are GTSNPN and SVGIG (reference sequence). Here the CDR3 DNA reads TGTGCCTGGAGCATAGGGGGACAGATCTACGAGCAGTACTTC. Translating it yields CAWSIGGQIYEQYF.

This sequence joins TRBV18 and TRBJ1-1; 9 positions agree with TRBD1. The V gene's germline CDR1 is KGHSH and CDR2 LQKENI. There are 16 residues in the CDR3. With V trimmed by 1 base and J by 1 base, 4 bases remained unmatched. This CDR3 reads CASSPRQGVPNTEAFF. The DNA of the CDR3 is TGTGCCAGCTCACCACGACAGGGGGTACCGAACACTGAAGCTTTCTTT.

The V call is TRBV19, the J call TRBJ1-4; 8 bases are shared with TRBD1. CDR1 and CDR2 (germline): LNHDA, SQIVND (reference sequence). This CDR3 is built from 15 residues. V dropped 5 bases and J dropped 3; count of bases not matched to a gene: 5. In DNA form, the CDR3 reads TGTGCCAGTAGTTCAGGGGGCCGAGCTAATGAAAAACTGTTTTTT. This sequence encodes CASSSGGRANEKLFF.

This clone occurred once. The chain uses TRBV30 and TRBJ1-5; the D is unclear. V was cut by 4 bases and J by 1 base, with 20 bases left in between. The germline V gene has CDR1 GTSNPN and CDR2 SVGIG (reference sequence). The CDR3 loop spans 17 amino acids. In nucleotides, the CDR3 is TGTGCCTGGATGAGGAAAGATGGAGGTTGGAGCAATCAGCCCCAGCATTTT. This translates into CAWMRKDGGWSNQPQHF.

The chain carries TRBV12-5 and TRBJ1-4; the D gene is possibly TRBD1 (6 bases). There are 13 residues in the CDR3. The V gene's germline CDR1 is LGHNT and CDR2 FRNRAP. Trimming shortened V by 5 bases and J by 5 bases, and 9 bases separated the two germline ends. CDR3 sequence reads: CASGLDRNEKLFF. As DNA, the CDR3 is TGTGCTAGTGGTCTCGACAGGAATGAAAAACTGTTTTTT.

Only a few counts were recorded for this clone. The chain carries TRBV24-1 and TRBJ1-1, with TRBD1 matching over 8 bases. Germline lookup yields CDR1 KGHDR and CDR2 SFDVKD. The ends lost 7 bases at V and 5 bases at J; junction bases unmatched: 5. The CDR3 extends over 13 amino acids. In DNA form, the CDR3 reads TGTGCCACCAGAGCAGGGGGCCGAACTGAAGCTTTCTTT. This codes for CATRAGGRTEAFF.

The rearrangement joins TRBV10-3 to TRBJ2-5; D perhaps matches TRBD1 (6 bases). Trimming cost V 1 base and J 5 bases, with 11 bases left between them. CDR1 ENHRY and CDR2 SYGVKD come from the germline V gene. The CDR3 extends over 14 amino acids. CDR3 sequence reads: CAISELGARETQYF. The CDR3 nucleotides are TGTGCCATCAGTGAGTTGGGGGCGCGTGAGACCCAGTACTTC.

This clone was observed a single time. The rearrangement links TRBV5-5 to TRBJ2-1; 8 bases agree with TRBD1. The germline CDR1 and CDR2 sequences are SGHKS and YYEKEE (reference sequence). V was pared by 4 bases and J by 6 bases, with 12 bases of the junction left unmatched. There are 16 residues in the CDR3. The CDR3 DNA follows: TGTGCCAGCAGCGACGTAAGTGGACAGGGTGGCAATGAGCAGTTCTTC. Its translation is CASSDVSGQGGNEQFF. The full variable domain, in which reference TRBV5-5 and TRBJ2-1 provide the parts outside the CDR3, is DAGVTQSPTHLIKTRGQQVTLRCSPISGHKSVSWYQQVLGQGPQFIFQYYEKEERGRGNFPDRFSARQFPNYSSELNVNALLLGDSALYLCASSDVSGQGGNEQFFGPGTRLTVL.

The chain is built from TRBV5-5 and TRBJ1-5; 9 bases map to TRBD1. This CDR3 comprises 16 residues. V lost 3 bases and J lost 6; bases outside the gene matches: 10. Germline V lookup: CDR1 SGHKS, CDR2 YYEKEE (reference sequence). The CDR3 DNA reads as TGTGCCAGCAGCTGGGCCCGGGACAGGGTCAGTCAGCCCCAGCATTTT. It specifies CASSWARDRVSQPQHF.

V gene TRBV27 combines with J gene TRBJ1-5; 8 bases match TRBD1. CDR1 is MNHEY, CDR2 SMNVEV, per germline (reference sequence). The CDR3 is made up of 14 amino acids. The V segment lost 1 base and the J segment 7 bases; nucleotides outside the gene matches: 3. The CDR3 spells CASSLLGQGQPQHF. The CDR3 nucleotides read TGTGCCAGCAGTTTATTAGGACAGGGCCAGCCCCAGCATTTT.

The rearrangement uses TRBV5-4 and TRBJ1-1; D possibly corresponds to TRBD1 (5 bases). Looked up from germline, CDR1 is SGHNT and CDR2 is YYREEE (reference sequence). The V and J ends lost 4 bases and 5 bases respectively, with 12 bases between them. This CDR3 has 13 residues. The CDR3 spells CASSLDSRTEAFF. The CDR3 region has the DNA TGTGCCAGCAGCCTTGACAGTAGAACTGAAGCTTTCTTT.

This chain links TRBV6-1 with TRBJ2-5; D not resolved. Per the germline V gene, CDR1 is MNHNS and CDR2 is SASEGT. With 0 bases removed from V and 2 bases from J, the gap between germline ends came to 10 bases. This CDR3 comprises 15 residues. CDR3 sequence: CASSEARRLQETQYF. The CDR3 DNA follows: TGTGCCAGCAGTGAAGCGAGGCGGCTACAAGAGACCCAGTACTTC.

The genes are TRBV10-3 and TRBJ1-2; D uncertain. V lost 0 bases to trimming and J lost 5 bases, with 10 bases between them. The CDR3 consists of 14 residues. Germline V gene sequence: CDR1 ENHRY, CDR2 SYGVKD. The CDR3 sequence is CAISESGGEYGYTF. The DNA for the CDR3 is TGTGCCATCAGTGAGTCGGGAGGAGAGTATGGCTACACCTTC.